The TCR beta chain under discussion was sequenced for a study of T cells after yellow fever vaccination. The CDR3 extends over 17 amino acids. The germline gives CDR1 DFQATT, CDR2 SNEGSKA (reference sequence). J was trimmed by 0 bases and V by 1 base; bases with no gene match: 2. TCRdb re-analysed the 5' RACE reads in MiXCR, keeping a single row per CDR3 protein. The data show about 150,000 distinct CDR3 sequences, roughly 6.7% seen once. The sequence derives from a man aged 30 to 45 who received the YFV17D yellow fever vaccine. This chain joins TRBV20-1 and TRBJ2-5; 16 bases are a match to TRBD2. The sample consisted of CD4+ T cells sorted from PBMCs, taken 10 days after the yellow fever booster vaccination. CDR3 in DNA: TGCAGTGCTAGAGGGGGACTAGCGGGAGGGTACCAAGAGACCCAGTACTTC. It codes for CSARGGLAGGYQETQYF.